The entry that follows covers one T cell receptor (beta chain) sequence. What it binds is unknown. 60 Vbeta and 13 Jbeta primers were used in PCR. Using immunoSEQ multiplex PCR, the repertoire was profiled, and TCRdb retains in-frame clones only, with some absent. The table includes approximately 170,000 clones, around 78% detected once. This entry belongs to a study of cytomegalovirus exposure and HLA in healthy donors. Overall study results and limits: Looking again later, the authors saw that most CMV-associated TCR beta chains seemed HLA-restricted. A reported reduction in N-insertions relative to the roughly 670-donor mean was seen in an Asian-associated ancestry cluster in a later analysis.

Likely unrecorded immune exposures existed in these nominally healthy donors. The TCR comes from a woman aged 40-49 years in good health and CMV-seronegative. The sample consisted of PBMCs.

The CDR3 here is CASKQGRTYEQYF. As DNA, the CDR3 is TGTGCCAGCAAACAGGGGAGGACCTACGAGCAGTACTTC. The chain carries TRBV6-5 and TRBJ2-7; D perhaps matches TRBD1 (7 bases). The CDR3 contains 13 residues. The germline CDR1 and CDR2 sequences are MNHEY and SVGAGI. Between the trimmed V and J ends, which lost 7 bases and 2 bases, there was a span of 12 bases.